The 28 T cell receptor beta chains given below trace back to one sample, sequenced in a study of T cell changes during pregnancy in multiple sclerosis. Some clones are missing from TCRdb's copy, which holds only in-frame ones; the method was immunoSEQ multiplex PCR. The sample lists about 42,000 clones; 75% to 95% were seen once. Sample: CD4+ T cells from peripheral blood mononuclear cells, taken after pregnancy. The receptors stem from a female donor in good health, enrolled as a control in a pregnancy study.

Here the CDR3 DNA reads TGTGCCAGCAGCCGGGACATTAGTGAAGCTTTCTTT. Its translation is CASSRDISEAFF. The chain is built from TRBV7-9 and TRBJ1-1; maybe TRBD1 (6 bases). The CDR3 runs to 12 residues. The germline V gene has CDR1 SEHNR and CDR2 FQNEAQ (reference sequence). The V and J ends lost 5 bases and 7 bases respectively, with 11 bases between them.

This clone was recorded only once. The rearrangement links TRBV9 to TRBJ1-4, with 9 bases identical to TRBD1. CDR1 and CDR2 from the germline V gene are SGDLS and YYNGEE. Trimming cost V 3 bases and J 8 bases; bases outside gene matches: 11. CDR3 length: 16 residues. The CDR3 sequence: CASSDGTGYSGEKLFF. CDR3 bases: TGTGCCAGCAGCGACGGGACAGGGTATTCGGGAGAAAAACTGTTTTTT.

The rearrangement links TRBV9 to TRBJ2-5; 7 nucleotides match TRBD1. The J segment lost 5 bases and the V segment lost 2 bases, leaving 12 bases of the junction unmatched. The CDR3 loop spans 16 amino acids. Germline V CDR1 and CDR2: SGDLS, YYNGEE. CDR3 nucleotides: TGTGCCAGCAGCGTCGGCGAAGAGACAGGGTTCGAGACCCAGTACTTC. Translating gives CASSVGEETGFETQYF.

V gene TRBV9 combines with J gene TRBJ1-2, with D unresolved. CDR1 and CDR2 (germline): SGDLS, YYNGEE. CDR3 length: 12 residues. V lost 4 bases to trimming and J lost 4 bases, with 8 bases between them. CDR3 nucleotide sequence: TGTGCCAGCAGCCAGGTGGGCTATGGCTACACCTTC. This codes for CASSQVGYGYTF.

The chain carries TRBV28 and TRBJ2-3, with TRBD2 matching over 8 bases. The CDR3 is 17 residues long. Per germline, CDR1 MDHEN and CDR2 SYDVKM. V lost 3 bases and J lost 6; bases outside the gene matches: 14. CDR3 amino acids: CASSLRALAGSKDTQYF. In DNA, the CDR3 is TGTGCCAGCAGTTTGCGCGCCCTAGCGGGTTCCAAGGATACGCAGTATTTT. The full variable domain, its missing parts supplied by reference TRBV28 and TRBJ2-3, is DVKVTQSSRYLVKRTGEKVFLECVQDMDHENMFWYRQDPGLGLRLIYFSYDVKMKEKGDIPEGYSVSREKKERFSLILESASTNQTSMYLCASSLRALAGSKDTQYFGPGTRLTVL.

The DNA for the CDR3 is TGTGCCAGCGAGGAGGAGCAGTACTTC. Its protein product is CASEEEQYF. V gene TRBV21-1 combines with J gene TRBJ2-7; the D segment call TRBD2 is taken from the table without a DNA check. TRBV21-1 is tagged as a pseudogene. There are 9 residues in the CDR3.

V usage is TRBV19 and J usage is TRBJ1-1, with 10 bases lining up with TRBD1. The CDR3 loop spans 14 amino acids. Losses at the gene ends were 7 bases for V and 5 bases for J; bases not matched to a gene: 7. CDR1 and CDR2 (germline): LNHDA, SQIVND (reference sequence). CDR3 nucleotide sequence: TGTGCCAGTACGACAGGGGGCTCGAGAACTGAAGCTTTCTTT. It yields the protein CASTTGGSRTEAFF.

This chain joins TRBV27 and TRBJ1-1; D call uncertain. CDR1 MNHEY and CDR2 SMNVEV come from the germline V gene (reference sequence). V was clipped by 5 bases and J by 11 bases, with 12 bases between them. The CDR3 extends over 11 amino acids. CDR3 sequence: CASSRLRDAFF. DNA of the CDR3: TGTGCCAGCAGTAGACTAAGGGATGCTTTCTTT.

This chain links TRBV4-2 with TRBJ1-4; the match to TRBD1 covers 9 bases. CDR1 and CDR2 (germline): LGHNA, YNFKEQ. The CDR3 spans 18 residues. The ends lost 0 bases at V and 3 bases at J; junction bases unmatched: 8. CDR3 in amino acids: CASSQDLGQGSSNEKLFF. CDR3 nucleotide sequence: TGTGCCAGCAGCCAAGACTTAGGACAGGGGTCTTCTAATGAAAAACTGTTTTTT.

DNA of the CDR3: TGTGCCAGCAGTTTAACTCCGGGGGAGCTGTTTTTT. Amino acid sequence: CASSLTPGELFF. The chain combines TRBV27 with TRBJ2-2; D unclear. This CDR3 contains 12 residues. The germline V gene encodes CDR1 MNHEY and CDR2 SMNVEV (reference sequence). The ends were cut back, 2 bases at V and 8 bases at J, with 6 bases in the middle.

The V call is TRBV20-1, the J call TRBJ2-2, with D hard to call. The V end was cut by 3 bases, the J end by 9 bases, with 8 bases between. From germline, CDR1 is DFQATT and CDR2 SNEGSKA (reference sequence). This CDR3 has 11 residues. DNA of the CDR3: TGCAGTGCTAGTCCTATTCGGGAGCTGTTTTTT. Encoded protein: CSASPIRELFF.

The table lists this clone with a few counts. The gene calls are TRBV7-9 and TRBJ1-3, with unresolved D. The CDR3 extends over 14 amino acids. The V end was cut by 3 bases, the J end by 2 bases, with 8 bases between. CDR1 and CDR2 (germline): SEHNR, FQNEAQ (reference sequence). The CDR3 loop reads CASSFRQAGNTIYF. As DNA, the CDR3 is TGTGCCAGCAGCTTTAGACAAGCTGGAAACACCATATATTTT.

The rearrangement uses TRBV6-1 and TRBJ2-7, with D unclear. Trimming cost V 4 bases and J 1 base, with 8 bases left between them. Per germline, CDR1 MNHNS and CDR2 SASEGT. CDR3 length: 13 residues. CDR3: CASSGAYSYEQYF. CDR3 DNA: TGTGCCAGCAGTGGGGCCTATTCCTACGAGCAGTACTTC.

J is TRBJ2-7 and V is TRBV27; 7 bases align to TRBD2. The trim removed 5 bases at V and 2 bases at J, leaving 9 bases unmatched. CDR3 size: 15 residues. Germline CDR1 is MNHEY and CDR2 is SMNVEV (reference sequence). The CDR3 sequence is CASSAGLVVPYEQYF. The DNA for the CDR3 is TGTGCCAGCAGTGCCGGACTAGTGGTTCCCTACGAGCAGTACTTC.

The genes are TRBV5-1 and TRBJ1-1; 7 bases match TRBD1. CDR1 and CDR2 (germline): SGHRS, YFSETQ. The CDR3 runs 16 residues. V shed 0 bases and J 1 base; nucleotides not matched to a gene: 6. The CDR3 loop reads CASSLGVGTANTEAFF. CDR3 bases: TGCGCCAGCAGCTTGGGGGTCGGGACAGCGAACACTGAAGCTTTCTTT.

V usage is TRBV7-9 and J usage is TRBJ1-2, with D uncertain. V lost 2 bases and J lost 2, with 15 bases in between. The CDR3 is made up of 16 amino acids. The germline V gene has CDR1 SEHNR and CDR2 FQNEAQ (reference sequence). CDR3 sequence: CASSLMSLGSNYGYTF. The CDR3 DNA follows: TGTGCCAGCAGCTTAATGTCGCTGGGCTCCAACTATGGCTACACCTTC.

This chain joins TRBV11-2 and TRBJ2-5; no clear D. The CDR3 spans 14 residues. Trimming took 1 base from V and 1 from J, leaving 7 bases between them. In germline, CDR1 is SGHAT, CDR2 FQNNGV. The CDR3 sequence is CASSLGSVQETQYF. CDR3 nucleotides: TGTGCCAGCAGCTTAGGAAGCGTCCAAGAGACCCAGTACTTC.

The chain combines TRBV4-3 with TRBJ2-7; 7 bases fit TRBD2. The CDR3 loop spans 15 amino acids. Germline V gives CDR1 LGHNA, CDR2 YSLEER. V lost 1 base and J lost 4; bases outside the gene matches: 7. CDR3 loop: CASSQVTGAGYEQYF. CDR3 DNA: TGCGCCAGCAGCCAAGTTACGGGAGCGGGGTACGAGCAGTACTTC.

The chain links TRBV18 to TRBJ2-2, with D possibly being TRBD1 (6 bases). Germline CDR1 is KGHSH and CDR2 is LQKENI. This CDR3 is built from 16 residues. The germline V and J ends were trimmed by 6 bases and 4 bases, with 18 bases remaining between them. The CDR3: CASSLGTPDPTGELFF. The CDR3 bases are TGTGCCAGCTCCCTCGGGACACCGGATCCCACCGGGGAGCTGTTTTTT. The entire variable domain, with the rest obtained from reference TRBV18 and TRBJ2-2, is as follows: NAGVMQNPRHLVRRRGQEARLRCSPMKGHSHVYWYRQLPEEGLKFMVYLQKENIIDESGMPKERFSAEFPKEGPSILRIQQVVRGDSAAYFCASSLGTPDPTGELFFGEGSRLTVL.

The chain joins TRBV28 to TRBJ2-1, with TRBD2 matching 7 bases. This CDR3 contains 17 residues. Germline assignment: CDR1 MDHEN and CDR2 SYDVKM. V shed 3 bases, J shed 7 bases, and the junction held 15 bases outside the gene matches. DNA of the CDR3: TGTGCCAGCAGTTTGGGCCCCCCGCGGGAGTCAGAGAATGAGCAGTTCTTC. Its protein is CASSLGPPRESENEQFF.

This chain links TRBV28 with TRBJ2-5, with 9 positions matching TRBD2. V lost 5 bases to trimming and J lost 5 bases; unmatched junction nucleotides: 6. The CDR3 is 14 residues long. The germline V gene has CDR1 MDHEN and CDR2 SYDVKM. CDR3 in DNA: TGTGCCAGCAGTCGACAGGCGGGGGGGGAGACCCAGTACTTC. It translates to CASSRQAGGETQYF.

The V gene is TRBV11-2, the J gene TRBJ2-1; 9 bases line up with TRBD2. Germline V lookup: CDR1 SGHAT, CDR2 FQNNGV. V lost 5 bases to trimming and J lost 4 bases; unmatched junction nucleotides: 9. This CDR3 is built from 16 residues. In nucleotides, the CDR3 is TGTGCCAGCAGCCACGGACTAGCGAAACGATACAATGAGCAGTTCTTC. It yields the protein CASSHGLAKRYNEQFF.

The CDR3 is CASSWGGSRETQYF. The CDR3 DNA sequence: TGTGCCAGCAGTTGGGGCGGGAGCCGGGAGACCCAGTACTTC. The chain has TRBV28 and TRBJ2-5; TRBD2 agrees at 7 bases. The V segment lost 4 bases and the J segment 5 bases; nucleotides outside the gene matches: 7. This CDR3 has 14 amino acids. In germline, CDR1 is MDHEN, CDR2 SYDVKM.

V gene TRBV5-4 combines with J gene TRBJ1-1, with 7 bases that match TRBD1. The junction had 3 bases not matched to a gene; V was cut back by 4 bases and J by 0 bases. Germline CDR1 SGHNT, CDR2 YYREEE (reference sequence). The CDR3 is 14 residues long. The CDR3 loop is CASSPGTVNTEAFF. In nucleotides, the CDR3 is TGTGCCAGCAGCCCGGGGACAGTGAACACTGAAGCTTTCTTT.

The genes are TRBV5-1 and TRBJ2-7, with 10 nucleotides matching TRBD2. Germline assignment: CDR1 SGHRS and CDR2 YFSETQ. This CDR3 has 14 residues. V lost 4 bases and J lost 4; bases outside the gene matches: 5. This chain's CDR3 is CASSPSGGNYEQYF. The CDR3 DNA is TGCGCCAGCAGCCCTAGCGGGGGTAATTACGAGCAGTACTTC.

The chain joins TRBV5-1 to TRBJ2-7; 7 nucleotides match TRBD2. The CDR3 totals 13 residues. From germline, CDR1 is SGHRS and CDR2 YFSETQ. J was trimmed by 3 bases and V by 4 bases; bases with no gene match: 4. The CDR3 loop is CASSPGTIYEQYF. As DNA, the CDR3 is TGCGCCAGCAGCCCCGGGACTATCTACGAGCAGTACTTC.

As concerns this clone: Other DNA sequences from this sample encode an identical CDR3 as well. The gene calls are TRBV18 and TRBJ2-7; 7 nucleotides match TRBD2. The CDR3 sequence is 14 residues long. The germline V gene encodes CDR1 KGHSH and CDR2 LQKENI. The ends lost 6 bases at V and 3 bases at J; junction bases unmatched: 8. The CDR3 sequence is CASSSTSARYEQYF. The CDR3 DNA follows: TGTGCCAGCTCCTCAACTAGCGCGCGCTACGAGCAGTACTTC.

This chain connects TRBV7-2 to TRBJ2-1, with a tentative D call TRBD2 (5 bases). The CDR3 consists of 17 residues. V lost 1 base and J 7 bases, leaving 20 bases between the germline ends. Germline assignment: CDR1 SGHTA and CDR2 FQGNSA. As DNA, the CDR3 is TGTGCCAGCAGCTTAGGAGGGTTGTGGACGGGCAGGAATGAGCAGTTCTTC. It yields the protein CASSLGGLWTGRNEQFF.